This T cell receptor beta chain was sequenced for a study of molecular identifiers for immune sequencing clone quantification. It was with previously described methods and listed TCR primers that bulk TCR libraries were made. TCRdb analysed the PCR reads with MiXCR anew, one entry per CDR3 protein. Here the sample spans around 470,000 distinct CDR3 sequences, about 21% being singletons. The CDR3 loop spans 15 amino acids. The germline V gene has CDR1 SGHVS and CDR2 FNYEAQ. V dropped 2 bases and J dropped 10 bases, with 18 bases sitting between them. The sequenced sample consisted of naive CD8+ T cells from blood, with Jurkat cell RNA spiked in. Subset meaning: FACS-sorted CD8+CD4-CCR7+CD45RA+ naive T cells. The chain recombines TRBV7-6 with TRBJ2-1, with a weak D call TRBD2 (5 bases). The TCR sequence derives from a human donor in good health. Some libraries in this study had Jurkat cell RNA spiked in. The CDR3, as DNA: TGTGCCAGCAGCTTAAGGCTAACGGGAACGGTCGAGCAGTTCTTC. It translates to CASSLRLTGTVEQFF. Variable domain in full (rest from reference TRBV7-6 and TRBJ2-1): GAGVSQSPRYKVTKRGQDVALRCDPISGHVSLYWYRQALGQGPEFLTYFNYEAQQDKSGLPNDRFSAERPEGSISTLTIQRTEQRDSAMYRCASSLRLTGTVEQFFGPGTRLTVL.